This entry is about one T cell receptor beta chain. Its specificity is not known. Clones were read by immunoSEQ multiplex PCR, and TCRdb kept only the in-frame ones, dropping some. This table has about 11,000 clones, around half appearing once. J was trimmed by 2 bases and V by 4 bases; bases with no gene match: 3. The germline V gene encodes CDR1 SGHAT and CDR2 FQDESV (reference sequence). CDR3 length: 14 residues. The sample originates from a study of T cell clonotyping in hematopoietic cell transplantation. The study's findings and limits: After transplant, recipient diversity fell while pathologically expanded clonotypes grew through day 180. Higher Inverse Simpson Index values in graft donor and pretransplant recipient predicted broader posttransplant TCR diversity.

V is TRBV11-1 and J is TRBJ2-7; 9 bases match TRBD1. Sequencing used PBMCs, obtained 30 days after allogeneic stem cell transplant. The clonotype was recovered from a male patient aged 50 to 60 who had an allogeneic stem cell transplant from an unrelated donor, so the T cells may come from the graft donor. Some clones in this sample may be carry-over from other donors' samples. CDR3 sequence reads: CASSSGQGPYEQYF. Written as DNA, the CDR3 is TGTGCCAGCAGCTCGGGACAGGGTCCCTACGAGCAGTACTTC.